The rows below give T cell receptor beta chains drawn from one sample of a study of blood T cell repertoires in COVID-19. Produced via immunoSEQ multiplex PCR; TCRdb's table is partial and in-frame only. The data contain under 300,000 clones, over 80% of them singletons. Input material: peripheral blood. These receptors all come from a middle-aged woman who had recovered from COVID-19. CDR3s include the opening cysteine and the closing phenylalanine or tryptophan. Each record gives: D gene, clone size, V gene, J gene, CDR3 protein, CDR3 DNA. A D gene is named only where the DNA matches it firmly. Part of the rows lack a size; the others show once, few, many or a class for expanded clones.

>NA|NA|TRBV2|TRBJ2-7
CASSEASISEQYF
TGTGCCAGCAGTGAAGCAAGCATTTCAGAGCAGTACTTC
>TRBD1|NA|TRBV4-1|TRBJ2-7
CASSQHDRGTYEQYF
TGCGCCAGCAGCCAGCACGACAGGGGGACCTACGAGCAGTACTTC
>NA|NA|TRBV4-2|TRBJ2-7
CASSHDTDSAYEQYF
TGTGCCAGCAGCCACGACACGGACAGCGCCTACGAGCAGTACTTC
>NA|NA|TRBV19|TRBJ2-1
CASRQSQGTYNEQFF
TGTGCCAGTAGGCAATCACAGGGAACCTACAATGAGCAGTTCTTC
>NA|NA|TRBV6-5|TRBJ1-3
CASSYSQGHGNTIYF
TGTGCCAGCAGTTACTCTCAGGGACACGGGAACACCATATATTTT
>TRBD1|few|TRBV28|TRBJ2-7
CASSFLDRSSYEQYF
TGTGCCAGCAGTTTTCTGGACAGGAGCTCCTACGAGCAGTACTTC
>NA|NA|TRBV15|TRBJ1-1
CATSRDRGGTEAFF
TGTGCCACCAGCAGAGACAGGGGTGGCACTGAAGCTTTCTTT
>NA|once|TRBV9|TRBJ2-7
CASSVGAGQGYEQYF
TGTGCCAGCAGCGTTGGGGCCGGCCAGGGCTACGAGCAGTACTTC
>TRBD1|NA|TRBV19|TRBJ1-2
CASMGTGRFGYTF
TGTGCCAGTATGGGGACAGGGAGGTTTGGCTACACCTTC
>NA|NA|TRBV4-1|TRBJ2-1
CASSQWTASNEQFF
TGCGCCAGCAGCCAATGGACAGCAAGTAATGAGCAGTTCTTC
>NA|NA|TRBV6-4|TRBJ2-1
CASSDSRASAEQFF
TGTGCCAGCAGTGACTCCCGCGCCAGCGCCGAGCAGTTCTTC
>NA|NA|TRBV4-1|TRBJ1-5
CASRDIHSNQPQHF
TGCGCCAGCCGGGACATTCATAGCAATCAGCCCCAGCATTTT
>NA|NA|TRBV18|TRBJ1-6
CASSPLDSLSPLHF
TGTGCCAGCTCACCCCTCGACAGCCTATCACCCCTCCACTTT
>NA|NA|TRBV3-1/TRBV3-2|TRBJ1-2
CASSQDLAGWGYGYTF
TGTGCCAGCAGCCAAGATCTGGCAGGGTGGGGCTATGGCTACACCTTC
>NA|NA|TRBV6-5|TRBJ1-4
CASSTTGPSNEKLFF
TGTGCCAGCAGTACGACAGGCCCTTCTAATGAAAAACTGTTTTTT
>NA|few|TRBV28|TRBJ1-6
CASEDSTGPNSPLHF
TGTGCCAGCGAGGATTCGACAGGACCTAATTCACCCCTCCACTTT
>NA|NA|TRBV5-6|TRBJ1-5
CASSSGHGGHQPQHF
TGTGCCAGCAGCTCCGGCCATGGAGGTCATCAGCCCCAGCATTTT
>NA|few|TRBV1|TRBJ2-3
CTSSQLAWDTQYF
TGCACCAGCAGCCAATTAGCTTGGGATACGCAGTATTTT
>TRBD2|NA|TRBV5-1|TRBJ2-7
CASSLAGQGGTDEQYF
TGCGCCAGCAGCTTGGCCGGTCAGGGAGGGACCGACGAGCAGTACTTC
>NA|NA|TRBV29-1|TRBJ2-1
CSVSRVAYNEQFF
TGCAGCGTTTCCAGGGTCGCCTACAATGAGCAGTTCTTC
>NA|NA|TRBV19|TRBJ1-1
CASSITRGNTEAFF
TGTGCCAGTAGTATAACCAGGGGGAACACTGAAGCTTTCTTT
>NA|NA|TRBV5-1|TRBJ2-5
CASTQNTGQETQYF
TGCGCCAGCACCCAGAACACAGGGCAAGAGACCCAGTACTTC
>NA|NA|TRBV24-1|TRBJ1-4
CATSSGYDEKLFF
TGTGCCACCAGTTCAGGGTACGATGAAAAACTGTTTTTT
>TRBD2|NA|TRBV3-1/TRBV3-2|TRBJ2-3
CASSQNPASGGADTQYF
TGTGCCAGCAGCCAAAACCCGGCTAGCGGGGGGGCAGATACGCAGTATTTT
>TRBD2|NA|TRBV5-1|TRBJ2-5
CASRPSGGAEETQYF
TGCGCCAGCAGACCAAGCGGGGGGGCAGAGGAGACCCAGTACTTC
>NA|NA|TRBV27|TRBJ1-2
CASTGVGAHGYTF
TGTGCCAGCACGGGGGTAGGGGCGCATGGCTACACCTTC
>TRBD1|NA|TRBV3-1/TRBV3-2|TRBJ1-1
CASSHRGGQAQAKAFF
TGTGCCAGCAGCCACCGTGGGGGACAGGCTCAAGCCAAAGCTTTCTTT
>NA|NA|TRBV3-1/TRBV3-2|TRBJ1-2
CASSQDRKNYGYTF
TGTGCCAGCAGCCAAGACAGGAAGAACTATGGCTACACCTTC
>TRBD1|NA|TRBV7-2|TRBJ2-2
CASSSGGSVTGELFF
TGTGCCAGCAGCTCAGGGGGCTCGGTCACCGGGGAGCTGTTTTTT
>TRBD1|NA|TRBV5-5|TRBJ2-7
CASSRWGQLSSYEQYF
TGTGCCAGCAGCCGGTGGGGACAGCTGAGCTCCTACGAGCAGTACTTC
>TRBD1|NA|TRBV18|TRBJ1-5
CASSRTGDQPQHF
TGTGCCAGCTCAAGGACAGGGGATCAGCCCCAGCATTTT
>TRBD1|NA|TRBV7-8|TRBJ2-7
CASSRTGTGGYEQYF
TGTGCCAGCAGTAGAACCGGGACAGGCGGCTACGAGCAGTACTTC
>TRBD1|NA|TRBV5-1|TRBJ1-4
CASSLGTGGEKLFF
TGCGCCAGCAGCTTGGGGACAGGGGGTGAAAAACTGTTTTTT
>TRBD1|NA|TRBV28|TRBJ1-3
CASGSGGISGNTIYF
TGTGCCAGCGGATCAGGGGGCATATCAGGAAACACCATATATTTT
>TRBD1|NA|TRBV2|TRBJ1-4
CASSFQGVTNEKLFF
TGTGCCAGCAGCTTTCAGGGGGTGACTAATGAAAAACTGTTTTTT
>TRBD1|NA|TRBV2|TRBJ1-1
CASSYRGADTEAFF
TGTGCCAGCAGCTACAGGGGCGCCGACACTGAAGCTTTCTTT
>NA|once|TRBV30|TRBJ1-1
CACTAQNTEAFF
TGTGCCTGTACAGCCCAGAACACTGAAGCTTTCTTT
>TRBD1|NA|TRBV10-2|TRBJ1-4
CASSDWTGREKLFF
TGCGCCAGCAGTGACTGGACAGGGCGTGAAAAACTGTTTTTT
>NA|NA|TRBV15|TRBJ2-2
CATMRGNTGELFF
TGTGCCACCATGCGGGGTAACACCGGGGAGCTGTTTTTT
>NA|NA|TRBV27|TRBJ1-6
CASSEAKESYNSPLHF
TGTGCCAGCAGTGAGGCAAAGGAGTCCTATAATTCACCCCTCCACTTT
>NA|NA|TRBV5-6|TRBJ1-2
CASSLEGEDTGYTF
TGTGCCAGCAGCTTGGAGGGTGAGGACACCGGCTACACCTTC
>NA|NA|TRBV11-3|TRBJ2-7
CASSLFQGSYEQYF
TGTGCCAGCAGCTTATTCCAGGGGTCCTACGAGCAGTACTTC
>TRBD2|NA|TRBV30|TRBJ2-7
CAWTSGLEQYF
TGTGCCTGGACTAGCGGACTCGAGCAGTACTTC
>NA|few|TRBV4-1|TRBJ1-5
CASSQGPLGLMNQPQHF
TGCGCCAGCAGCCAAGGGCCGCTGGGCCTTATGAATCAGCCCCAGCATTTT
>NA|NA|TRBV11-2|TRBJ1-3
CASSLEGVGNTIYF
TGTGCCAGCAGCTTAGAAGGGGTCGGAAACACCATATATTTT
>NA|once|TRBV5-1|TRBJ2-2
CASSFTDTGELFF
TGCGCCAGCAGCTTCACGGACACCGGGGAGCTGTTTTTT
>NA|NA|TRBV12-3/TRBV12-4|TRBJ1-4
CASSFYFGEKLFF
TGTGCCAGCAGTTTTTATTTCGGGGAAAAACTGTTTTTT
>TRBD1|NA|TRBV5-1|TRBJ2-7
CASSLGGTGSYEQYF
TGCGCCAGCAGCTTGGGAGGGACAGGGAGCTACGAGCAGTACTTC
>NA|NA|TRBV5-4|TRBJ2-5
CASSLGQQETQYF
TGTGCCAGCAGCTTGGGACAGCAAGAGACCCAGTACTTC
>NA|NA|TRBV18|TRBJ1-5
CASSPGQGLSNQPQHF
TGTGCCAGCTCACCTGGCCAGGGACTTAGCAATCAGCCCCAGCATTTT
>NA|NA|TRBV28|TRBJ1-2
CASSLKGHTHYTF
TGTGCCAGCAGTTTAAAGGGACACACCCACTATACCTTC